This TCR beta chain was sequenced during a study of CD8+ T cells in alopecia areata. Study information: It was oral tofacitinib, at 5 to 10 mg twice daily, that treated patients received. The study gave tofacitinib for 6 to 18 months, then 6 months off drug. Overall study findings and caveats: Sequencing of scalp samples also captures resident alphabeta T cells of normal skin.

Turning to this clone: The target antigen is unknown.

In each case, RNA was isolated and then reverse transcribed into cDNA as the sequencing template. Repertoires were generated with immunoSEQ multiplex PCR, while TCRdb's copy carries only in-frame clones and drops some. In the table there are under 300,000 clones, roughly two thirds of which are singletons. Obtained from alopecia areata patients were lesional scalp punch biopsies along with peripheral blood. The V end lost 2 bases, the J end lost 8 bases, and 15 bases lay between the germline ends. In germline, CDR1 is GTSNPN, CDR2 SVGIG (reference sequence). CDR3 size: 13 residues. The chain joins TRBV30 to TRBJ1-2; perhaps TRBD1 as D (5 bases). The material was CD4+ T cells sorted from blood, obtained at week 0. This TCR was sampled from a human donor with alopecia areata. The CDR3: CAWSLARERGYTF. DNA of the CDR3: TGTGCCTGGAGTCTGGCCAGGGAGAGGGGCTACACCTTC. Full variable domain (rest looked up from reference TRBV30 and TRBJ1-2): SQTIHQWPATLVQPVGSPLSLECTVEGTSNPNLYWYRQAAGRGLQLLFYSVGIGQISSEVPQNLSASRPQDRQFILSSKKLLLSDSGFYLCAWSLARERGYTFGSGTRLTVV.